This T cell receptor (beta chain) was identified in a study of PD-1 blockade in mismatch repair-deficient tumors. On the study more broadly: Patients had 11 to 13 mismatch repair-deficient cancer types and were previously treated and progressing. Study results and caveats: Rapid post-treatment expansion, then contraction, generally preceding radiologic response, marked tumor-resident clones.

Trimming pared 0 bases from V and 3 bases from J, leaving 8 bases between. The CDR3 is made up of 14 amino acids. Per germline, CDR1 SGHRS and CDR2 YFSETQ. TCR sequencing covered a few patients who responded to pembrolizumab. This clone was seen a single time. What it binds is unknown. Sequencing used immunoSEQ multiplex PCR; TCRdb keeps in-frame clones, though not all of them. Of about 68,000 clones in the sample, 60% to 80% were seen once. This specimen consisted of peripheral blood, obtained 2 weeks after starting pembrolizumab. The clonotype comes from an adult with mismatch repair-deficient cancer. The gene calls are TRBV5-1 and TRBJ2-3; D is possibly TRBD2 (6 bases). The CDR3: CASSLAAGTDTQYF. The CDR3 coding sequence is TGCGCCAGCAGCTTGGCTGCGGGAACAGATACGCAGTATTTT.